Listed below are T cell receptor beta chains from one sample, sequenced in a study of T cells after posttransplantation cyclophosphamide. Data came from immunoSEQ multiplex PCR; TCRdb stores just in-frame clones and leaves some out. In the table there are tens of thousands of clones, roughly 95% of which are singletons. The specimen was PBMCs. The receptors were gathered from a woman in her 30s in good health and a related stem cell transplant donor. The CDR3 runs from the conserved cysteine through the conserved F or W. Fields, in order: V gene, D gene, clone size, J gene, CDR3 DNA, CDR3 protein. A D gene is named only where the DNA matches it firmly. Clone size is shown for a subset of rows, as once, few, many or a class of expanded clone.

TRBV6-1	NA	NA	TRBJ1-1	TGTGCCAGCAGTGTAGGGTGGGAAACTGAAGCTTTCTTT	CASSVGWETEAFF
TRBV30	NA	NA	TRBJ1-2	TGTGCCTGGAGCCGAGGAGGTGACTATGGCTACACCTTC	CAWSRGGDYGYTF
TRBV30	NA	NA	TRBJ2-2	TGTGCCTGGAGTGTCGCGCAATACAACGCGAACACCGGGGAGCTGTTTTTT	CAWSVAQYNANTGELFF
TRBV4-3	TRBD2	NA	TRBJ2-5	TGCGCCAGCAGCCAAGTAATACTAGCGGGGGGTAACCAAGAGACCCAGTACTTC	CASSQVILAGGNQETQYF
TRBV30	NA	NA	TRBJ1-1	TGTGCCTGGAGCTTCATGAACACTGAAGCTTTCTTT	CAWSFMNTEAFF
TRBV11-2	NA	NA	TRBJ1-2	TGTGCCAGCAGCCTTAGTCGCACTAACTATGGCTACACCTTC	CASSLSRTNYGYTF
TRBV4-3	NA	NA	TRBJ1-5	TGCGCCAGCAGCCAAGGGACAGCCTATAGCAATCAGCCCCAGCATTTT	CASSQGTAYSNQPQHF
TRBV5-1	TRBD1	NA	TRBJ2-7	TGCGCCAGCAGCGGGGACAGTCTCTACGAGCAGTACTTC	CASSGDSLYEQYF
TRBV9	TRBD2	once	TRBJ2-3	TGTGCCAGCAGCCAAGGGGCGGGGGGATTCACAGATACGCAGTATTTT	CASSQGAGGFTDTQYF
TRBV7-9	TRBD1	few	TRBJ1-2	TGTGCCAGCAGCTTGGGACAGTTCGCCTATGGCTACACCTTC	CASSLGQFAYGYTF
TRBV5-6	NA	few	TRBJ1-1	TGTGCCAGCAGCAATAGGTGGGGGAACACTGAAGCTTTCTTT	CASSNRWGNTEAFF
TRBV5-5	NA	NA	TRBJ1-5	TGTGCCAGCAGCTTGGAGCAGGGGAGAGGCCAGCCCCAGCATTTT	CASSLEQGRGQPQHF
TRBV7-2	NA	NA	TRBJ1-2	TGTGCCAGCAGCTTCGCAGGGGTTGGCTACACCTTC	CASSFAGVGYTF
TRBV7-9	NA	NA	TRBJ1-4	TGTGCCAGCAGCCCAGGGAGGGCTAATGAAAAACTGTTTTTT	CASSPGRANEKLFF
TRBV11-2	NA	NA	TRBJ1-6	TGTGCCAGCAGCCTTGGACTGATTAATTCACCCCTCCACTTT	CASSLGLINSPLHF
TRBV19	TRBD2	NA	TRBJ2-1	TGTGCCAGTACTTTCGCGAGCGGGGGATACAATGAGCAGTTCTTC	CASTFASGGYNEQFF
TRBV4-1	TRBD1	NA	TRBJ1-5	TGCGCCAGCAGCGCGCCAGGGGGTTTAAGCAATCAGCCCCAGCATTTT	CASSAPGGLSNQPQHF
TRBV4-3	NA	NA	TRBJ1-1	TGCGCCAGCAGCCAAGATATGCGTCCTGAAGCTTTCTTT	CASSQDMRPEAFF
TRBV7-2	TRBD1	NA	TRBJ1-1	TGTGCCAGCACCCCGACAGGGATGAACACTGAAGCTTTCTTT	CASTPTGMNTEAFF
TRBV2	NA	NA	TRBJ1-5	TGTGCCAGCAGTGGAGCCAGAAACTATCAGCCCCAGCATTTT	CASSGARNYQPQHF
TRBV5-1	TRBD1	NA	TRBJ1-4	TGCGCCAGCAGCCTCGGGACAGGTGCTAATGAAAAACTGTTTTTT	CASSLGTGANEKLFF
TRBV15	NA	few	TRBJ2-5	TGTGCCACCAGCAGAGATCCGGGGCCCCAAGAGACCCAGTACTTC	CATSRDPGPQETQYF
TRBV6-5	TRBD2	NA	TRBJ2-3	TGTGCCAGCAAGGCAGCGGGGGGGCCCCCAGATACGCAGTATTTT	CASKAAGGPPDTQYF
TRBV19	TRBD1	NA	TRBJ1-2	TGTGCCAGTAGTATAGAGGTGGACAGGGGGGCTAACTATGGCTACACCTTC	CASSIEVDRGANYGYTF
TRBV9	TRBD1	NA	TRBJ2-3	TGTGCCAGCAGCCTTCCGGGACAGGGCACAGATACGCAGTATTTT	CASSLPGQGTDTQYF
TRBV4-1	NA	NA	TRBJ2-4	TGCGCCAGCAGCCAAGATCCGGGCAGTAACCCCAACGCCAAAAACATTCAGTACTTC	CASSQDPGSNPNAKNIQYF
TRBV5-1	NA	NA	TRBJ1-4	TGCGCCAGCAGCCCGGGGGGACGGAGTAATGAAAAACTGTTTTTT	CASSPGGRSNEKLFF
TRBV5-6	TRBD2	NA	TRBJ2-3	TGTGCCAGCAGCTTGTGGCGGGGGGGCGTGGCAGATACGCAGTATTTT	CASSLWRGGVADTQYF
TRBV15	TRBD1	few	TRBJ1-5	TGTGCCACCAGCAGATCCGGACAGGGTGTCAATCAGCCCCAGCATTTT	CATSRSGQGVNQPQHF
TRBV5-1	NA	once	TRBJ1-3	TGCGCCAGCAGCTTGTCCCTAGGGGTCGCTGGAAACACCATATATTTT	CASSLSLGVAGNTIYF
TRBV7-2	TRBD2	NA	TRBJ2-3	TGTGCCAGCAGCTTAGGCGCTAGCGGATATACACACACAGATACGCAGTATTTT	CASSLGASGYTHTDTQYF
TRBV11-3	NA	NA	TRBJ2-2	TGTGCCAGCAGCTTAGTGGGAAACACCGGGGAGCTGTTTTTT	CASSLVGNTGELFF
TRBV7-2	TRBD1	NA	TRBJ2-2	TGTGCCAGCAGCTTACTATCTCGGCGACAGGGGATCGCCGGGGAGCTGTTTTTT	CASSLLSRRQGIAGELFF
TRBV4-2	NA	once	TRBJ1-1	TGTGCCAGCAGCCAAGAGGGGACGGCGAACACTGAAGCTTTCTTT	CASSQEGTANTEAFF
TRBV6-5	NA	NA	TRBJ1-5	TGTGCCAGCAGTTACGGGGGGTTCGATCAGCCCCAGCATTTT	CASSYGGFDQPQHF
TRBV2	NA	NA	TRBJ2-7	TGTGCCAGCAGTGAGGAGGGTACCATCGAACCTCTACGAAAGCAGTACTTC	CASSEEGTIEPLRKQYF
TRBV7-6	TRBD1	NA	TRBJ2-1	TGTGCCAGCAGCTTAGACGTTTCCGGGACAGGGGCGCTTGAGCAGTTCTTC	CASSLDVSGTGALEQFF
TRBV6-1	NA	NA	TRBJ2-3	TGTGCCAGCAGTGAGAACAGCCTTGGGGTAGATACGCAGTATTTT	CASSENSLGVDTQYF
TRBV7-2	NA	NA	TRBJ1-1	TGTGCCAGCAGCTTACTGTACACTGAAGCTTTCTTT	CASSLLYTEAFF
TRBV6-5	NA	once	TRBJ1-1	TGTGCCAGCAGTTACGCGGGCGTCACCCAGGGAGCTTTCTTT	CASSYAGVTQGAFF
TRBV5-6	NA	NA	TRBJ2-3	TGTGCCAGCAGCTTTCCGAGCACAGATACGCAGTATTTT	CASSFPSTDTQYF